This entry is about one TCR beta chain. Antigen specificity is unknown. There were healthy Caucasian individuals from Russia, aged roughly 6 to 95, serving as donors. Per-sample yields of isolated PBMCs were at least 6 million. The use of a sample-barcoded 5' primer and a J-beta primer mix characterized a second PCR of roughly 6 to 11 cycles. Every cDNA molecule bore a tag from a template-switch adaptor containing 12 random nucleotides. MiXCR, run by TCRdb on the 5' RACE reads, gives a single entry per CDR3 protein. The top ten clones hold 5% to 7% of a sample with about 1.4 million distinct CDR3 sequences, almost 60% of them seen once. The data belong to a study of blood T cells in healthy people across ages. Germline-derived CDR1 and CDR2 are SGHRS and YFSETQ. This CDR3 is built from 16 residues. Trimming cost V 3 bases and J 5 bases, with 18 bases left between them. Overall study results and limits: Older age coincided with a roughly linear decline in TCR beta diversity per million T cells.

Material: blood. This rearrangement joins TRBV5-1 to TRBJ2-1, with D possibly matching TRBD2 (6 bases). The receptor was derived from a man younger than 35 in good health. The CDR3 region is CASSYRGQRANNEQFF. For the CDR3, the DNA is TGCGCCAGCAGCTACCGGGGCCAGCGGGCCAACAATGAGCAGTTCTTC.